The 22 T cell receptor beta chains below come from one sample, sequenced in a study of technical replicates of blood from several donors. TCRdb's copy holds only in-frame clones and misses some; the assay was immunoSEQ multiplex PCR. The table shows more than 90,000 clones, with nearly 96% occurring only once. The sample comprised T cells isolated from PBMCs. The receptors originated from a human donor in good health.

V and J are TRBV5-6 and TRBJ2-7; 13 nucleotides line up with TRBD2. Germline V gene lookup returns CDR1 SGHDT and CDR2 YYEEEE. The CDR3 sequence is 18 residues long. Unmatched junction bases numbered 10, after V lost 3 bases and J lost 1 base. The CDR3: CASSSRRTSGRRSYEQYF. Written as DNA, the CDR3 is TGTGCCAGCAGCTCCCGTCGGACTAGCGGGAGACGTTCCTACGAGCAGTACTTC.

The chain employs TRBV18 and TRBJ2-1, with D unresolved. Germline CDR1 and CDR2: KGHSH and LQKENI. V lost 5 bases to trimming and J lost 7 bases, with 6 bases between them. The CDR3 length is 11 residues. The CDR3 loop reads CASSVGNEQFF. The CDR3 DNA follows: TGTGCCAGCTCAGTCGGGAATGAGCAGTTCTTC.

V and J are TRBV9 and TRBJ2-1; tentative D call: TRBD1 (6 bases). CDR3 length equals 15 residues. V was pared by 0 bases and J by 6 bases, with 13 bases between. Per germline, CDR1 SGDLS and CDR2 YYNGEE. The CDR3 here is CASSVESQGINEQFF. In DNA form, the CDR3 reads TGTGCCAGCAGCGTAGAATCCCAGGGGATCAATGAGCAGTTCTTC.

The chain joins TRBV7-6 to TRBJ2-7; possibly TRBD2 for D (5 bases). V was trimmed by 5 bases and J by 2 bases, leaving 16 bases between them. CDR3 length equals 15 residues. CDR1 is SGHVS and CDR2 is FNYEAQ in the germline V gene. The CDR3 here is CASSARAAYTYEQYF. The DNA for the CDR3 is TGTGCCAGCAGCGCCCGAGCGGCTTATACCTACGAGCAGTACTTC. The complete variable domain, with remaining parts taken from reference TRBV7-6 and TRBJ2-7, reads GAGVSQSPRYKVTKRGQDVALRCDPISGHVSLYWYRQALGQGPEFLTYFNYEAQQDKSGLPNDRFSAERPEGSISTLTIQRTEQRDSAMYRCASSARAAYTYEQYFGPGTRLTVT.

CDR3 sequence reads: CASSAGLAGTQETQYF. CDR3 coding DNA: TGTGCCAGCAGCGCTGGACTAGCGGGCACCCAAGAGACCCAGTACTTC. The chain combines TRBV7-9 with TRBJ2-5, with 11 bases matching TRBD2. The CDR3 spans 16 residues. The germline gives CDR1 SEHNR, CDR2 FQNEAQ (reference sequence). V was clipped by 5 bases and J by 1 base; unmatched bases: 6.

J is TRBJ1-1 and V is TRBV7-2, with D uncertain. V was pared by 3 bases and J by 0 bases, with 8 bases between. The CDR3 contains 14 residues. Germline V gene sequence: CDR1 SGHTA, CDR2 FQGNSA. CDR3 protein: CASSFGEVNTEAFF. The CDR3 DNA follows: TGTGCCAGCAGCTTCGGGGAAGTGAACACTGAAGCTTTCTTT.

J is TRBJ2-5 and V is TRBV11-3; 10 nucleotides agree with TRBD2. Germline assignment: CDR1 SGHNT and CDR2 YENEEA. The CDR3 extends over 17 amino acids. Trimming at V came to 1 base and at J to 5 bases, leaving 10 bases not matched to a gene. The CDR3 DNA follows: TGTGCCAGCAGCTTAGGGGGTCCTAGCGGGAGCCAGGAGACCCAGTACTTC. This gives the protein CASSLGGPSGSQETQYF.

The chain recombines TRBV5-4 with TRBJ2-7; the D gene is possibly TRBD1 (5 bases). The V and J ends lost 5 bases and 4 bases respectively, with 10 bases between them. Germline loops: CDR1 SGHNT, CDR2 YYREEE (reference sequence). The length of the CDR3 is 12 residues. This CDR3 is CASRTQGYEQYF. The CDR3 DNA follows: TGTGCCAGCAGGACCCAGGGTTACGAGCAGTACTTC.

This chain uses TRBV18 with TRBJ1-6, with 7 bases aligning to TRBD1. The CDR3 is made up of 13 amino acids. The germline V gene encodes CDR1 KGHSH and CDR2 LQKENI. The V segment lost 4 bases and the J segment 13 bases; nucleotides outside the gene matches: 7. The CDR3 spells CASSRDRAWPLHF. CDR3 coding DNA: TGTGCCAGCTCACGTGACAGGGCATGGCCCCTCCACTTT.

The CDR3 loop reads CASSLADGWGTEYQETQYF. The CDR3 nucleotides read TGTGCCAGCAGCTTAGCGGATGGGTGGGGGACAGAGTACCAAGAGACCCAGTACTTC. The chain is built from TRBV7-9 and TRBJ2-5, with 7 bases lining up with TRBD1. In germline, CDR1 is SEHNR, CDR2 FQNEAQ (reference sequence). The CDR3 consists of 19 residues. The ends lost 0 bases at V and 0 bases at J; junction bases unmatched: 13.

J is TRBJ2-3 and V is TRBV28; TRBD2 aligns across 14 bases. CDR3 length: 18 residues. V trimming: 1 base; J trimming: 3 bases; junction bases outside the gene matches: 6. From germline, CDR1 is MDHEN and CDR2 SYDVKM. The CDR3 reads CASSLLVGTSGSTDTQYF. The CDR3 region has the DNA TGTGCCAGCAGTTTATTGGTGGGGACTAGCGGGAGTACAGATACGCAGTATTTT.

The CDR3 loop is CASSLRPHQPQHF. The DNA of the CDR3 is TGTGCCAGCAGCTTGCGTCCCCATCAGCCCCAGCATTTT. The genes are TRBV5-6 and TRBJ1-5; D call uncertain. From germline, CDR1 is SGHDT and CDR2 YYEEEE. Trimming cost V 1 base and J 5 bases, with 7 bases left between them. The CDR3 has 13 amino acids.

The gene calls are TRBV5-4 and TRBJ2-7, with D uncertain. V dropped 0 bases and J dropped 0 bases, with 10 bases sitting between them. Germline loops: CDR1 SGHNT, CDR2 YYREEE (reference sequence). There are 15 residues in the CDR3. Written as DNA, the CDR3 is TGTGCCAGCAGCTTGGGTGGTCTGAGCTCCTACGAGCAGTACTTC. As protein: CASSLGGLSSYEQYF.

The chain couples TRBV27 to TRBJ1-1, with D perhaps TRBD1 (5 bases). The CDR3 contains 15 residues. Germline values: CDR1 MNHEY, CDR2 SMNVEV (reference sequence). V lost 2 bases and J lost 5, with 15 bases in between. For the CDR3, the DNA is TGTGCCAGCAGTTTAGGGCGGGGCCTGGGGACTGAAGCTTTCTTT. This sequence encodes CASSLGRGLGTEAFF.

The chain combines TRBV13 with TRBJ2-7; D perhaps matches TRBD1 (5 bases). Looked up from germline, CDR1 is PRHDT and CDR2 is FYEKMQ (reference sequence). The CDR3 is made up of 13 amino acids. Trimming took 5 bases from V and 2 from J, leaving 10 bases between them. CDR3 amino acids: CASSRTPTYEQYF. DNA of the CDR3: TGTGCCAGCAGCCGGACACCGACCTACGAGCAGTACTTC.

V gene TRBV2 combines with J gene TRBJ2-2; TRBD1 matches 9 bases. The V segment lost 4 bases and the J segment 4 bases; nucleotides outside the gene matches: 4. The CDR3 is 15 amino acids. Germline CDR1 SNHLY, CDR2 FYNNEI. The CDR3 DNA reads as TGTGCCAGCAGTGCGGGGACAGGGACCACCGGGGAGCTGTTTTTT. This encodes CASSAGTGTTGELFF.

This clone appeared once. The chain combines TRBV9 with TRBJ2-3, with 8 bases aligning to TRBD2. CDR1 and CDR2 (germline): SGDLS, YYNGEE. Trimming at V came to 4 bases and at J to 1 base, leaving 8 bases not matched to a gene. There are 16 residues in the CDR3. As DNA, the CDR3 is TGTGCCAGCAGCCCGCCTTCGGGGGGGGGCACAGATACGCAGTATTTT. Translation: CASSPPSGGGTDTQYF. Complete variable domain (other parts from reference TRBV9 and TRBJ2-3): DSGVTQTPKHLITATGQRVTLRCSPRSGDLSVYWYQQSLDQGLQFLIQYYNGEERAKGNILERFSAQQFPDLHSELNLSSLELGDSALYFCASSPPSGGGTDTQYFGPGTRLTVL.

The J gene is TRBJ1-1, the V gene TRBV27; a weak D match, TRBD1 (5 bases). Germline CDR1 MNHEY, CDR2 SMNVEV (reference sequence). The CDR3 is 15 amino acids. The V and J ends lost 9 bases and 0 bases respectively, with 17 bases between them. DNA of the CDR3: TGTGCCAGTTCCAGGGCAGGGCCAGTGAACACTGAAGCTTTCTTT. This encodes CASSRAGPVNTEAFF.

The V call is TRBV5-1, the J call TRBJ2-3; a possible D gene is TRBD1 (7 bases). The CDR3 loop spans 18 amino acids. V was cut by 0 bases and J by 0 bases, with 17 bases left in between. Germline V gene sequence: CDR1 SGHRS, CDR2 YFSETQ. CDR3 nucleotide sequence: TGCGCCAGCAGCTTGGGGACAGGAGGAGGGATTAGCACAGATACGCAGTATTTT. Its protein product is CASSLGTGGGISTDTQYF.

The CDR3 bases are TGCGCCAGCAGCTTACAACTTTCGGGAGAGACCCAGTACTTC. This sequence encodes CASSLQLSGETQYF. This rearrangement joins TRBV5-1 to TRBJ2-5; D call uncertain. V was pared by 2 bases and J by 4 bases, with 12 bases between. The germline gives CDR1 SGHRS, CDR2 YFSETQ. The length of the CDR3 is 14 residues.

This clone turned up a few times. The chain couples TRBV6-1 to TRBJ2-1, with D perhaps matching TRBD2 (5 bases). In germline, CDR1 is MNHNS, CDR2 SASEGT. V shed 4 bases and J shed 5 bases, with 9 bases lying between them. The CDR3 length is 13 residues. The CDR3 spells CASSGRFNNEQFF. CDR3 sequence (DNA): TGTGCCAGCAGTGGGAGGTTCAACAATGAGCAGTTCTTC.

The V call is TRBV19, the J call TRBJ2-2; D is uncertain. Germline values: CDR1 LNHDA, CDR2 SQIVND (reference sequence). CDR3 length equals 13 residues. V lost 5 bases and J 1 base, leaving 5 bases between the germline ends. CDR3 amino acids: CASSQLNTGELFF. In nucleotides, the CDR3 is TGTGCCAGTAGTCAGTTGAACACCGGGGAGCTGTTTTTT.